These 20 T cell receptor beta chains originate from one sample sequenced in a study of PD-1 blockade in classical Hodgkin lymphoma. The data were produced by immunoSEQ multiplex PCR, yet TCRdb's version contains in-frame clones alone and is incomplete. Counted here are about 24,000 clones, roughly 80% occurring once; the ten biggest clones make up 8%. Relapse after autologous stem cell transplantation occurred in every patient, and brentuximab vedotin exposure varied. The source was peripheral blood mononuclear cells (PBMCs), collected before the second cycle of nivolumab. These receptors were taken from a human donor with classical Hodgkin lymphoma.

The V and J genes are TRBV21-1 and TRBJ2-1; the listed D gene, TRBD2, was not tested against the DNA. TRBV21-1 has pseudogene status. The CDR3 runs 17 residues. The CDR3 region is CASSIDRTTPPTNEQFF. CDR3 nucleotides: TGTGCCAGCAGCATCGATCGGACTACCCCGCCCACTAATGAGCAGTTCTTC.

The chain couples TRBV11-3 to TRBJ2-7, with unresolved D. This CDR3 contains 15 residues. Germline CDR1 is SGHNT and CDR2 is YENEEA. V was pared by 1 base and J by 7 bases, with 17 bases between. Here the CDR3 DNA reads TGTGCCAGCAGCTTAGGACCACCAACCTACGGGGAGCAGTACTTC. Amino acid sequence: CASSLGPPTYGEQYF. Complete variable domain (other parts from reference TRBV11-3 and TRBJ2-7): EAGVVQSPRYKIIEKKQPVAFWCNPISGHNTLYWYLQNLGQGPELLIRYENEEAVDDSQLPKDRFSAERLKGVDSTLKIQPAELGDSAVYLCASSLGPPTYGEQYFGPGTRLTVT.

The chain uses TRBV6-6 and TRBJ2-3, with TRBD1 matching 8 bases. With V trimmed by 5 bases and J by 2 bases, 6 bases remained unmatched. Germline V CDR1 and CDR2: MNHNY, SVGAGI (reference sequence). The CDR3 loop spans 15 amino acids. The CDR3 bases are TGTGCCAGCAGTCGGACAGGGAAAGACACAGATACGCAGTATTTT. As protein: CASSRTGKDTDTQYF.

The V and J genes are TRBV13 and TRBJ1-1; D unresolved. Germline CDR1 is PRHDT and CDR2 is FYEKMQ (reference sequence). V lost 6 bases, J lost 5 bases, and 28 bases lay in between. The CDR3 totals 18 residues. Here the CDR3 reads CASSSIVVFGLGGTEAFF. CDR3 bases: TGTGCCAGCAGTTCCATAGTGGTCTTTGGTCTGGGAGGAACTGAAGCTTTCTTT.

This chain joins TRBV11-3 and TRBJ2-3; either TRBD1 or TRBD2 may supply D (5 bases each). Between the trimmed V and J ends, which lost 5 bases and 1 base, there was a span of 16 bases. The germline gives CDR1 SGHNT, CDR2 YENEEA. The length of the CDR3 is 16 residues. CDR3 sequence (DNA): TGTGCCAGCAGCCCCGGACTTGGGGGAGGCACAGATACGCAGTATTTT. It encodes CASSPGLGGGTDTQYF. Together with reference TRBV11-3 and TRBJ2-3, the CDR3 gives the full variable domain: EAGVVQSPRYKIIEKKQPVAFWCNPISGHNTLYWYLQNLGQGPELLIRYENEEAVDDSQLPKDRFSAERLKGVDSTLKIQPAELGDSAVYLCASSPGLGGGTDTQYFGPGTRLTVL.

The rearrangement uses TRBV7-2 and TRBJ2-7; D is undetermined. V was pared by 1 base and J by 6 bases, with 10 bases between. CDR3 size: 13 residues. Per germline, CDR1 SGHTA and CDR2 FQGNSA. This CDR3 reads CASSLGLQLEQYF. In DNA, the CDR3 is TGTGCCAGCAGCTTAGGTCTACAGCTCGAGCAGTACTTC. Combining the CDR3 with reference TRBV7-2 and TRBJ2-7 gives the whole variable domain GAGVSQSPSNKVTEKGKDVELRCDPISGHTALYWYRQSLGQGLEFLIYFQGNSAPDKSGLPSDRFSAERTGGSVSTLTIQRTQQEDSAVYLCASSLGLQLEQYFGPGTRLTVT.

This rearrangement joins TRBV13 to TRBJ2-5, with a weak D call TRBD2 (6 bases). Per the germline V gene, CDR1 is PRHDT and CDR2 is FYEKMQ (reference sequence). The CDR3 has 14 residues. The V gene lost 6 bases and the J gene lost 3 bases, with 14 bases spanning the gap. The CDR3 bases are TGTGCCAGCAGGGCCCGGGACTGGAAAGAGACCCAGTACTTC. This encodes CASRARDWKETQYF.

V is TRBV27 and J is TRBJ2-3; TRBD2 might be the D (6 bases). The germline V and J ends were trimmed by 5 bases and 3 bases, with 24 bases remaining between them. Germline CDR1 is MNHEY and CDR2 is SMNVEV (reference sequence). This CDR3 contains 18 residues. CDR3 nucleotide sequence: TGTGCCAGCAGTCGAGAGGGCTTTCGGGAGATGCGTACAGATACGCAGTATTTT. Translation: CASSREGFREMRTDTQYF.

This clone was detected only a few times. The chain carries TRBV19 and TRBJ2-3; a weak D match, TRBD2 (5 bases). The V gene lost 7 bases and the J gene lost 0 bases, with 17 bases spanning the gap. CDR3 length equals 16 residues. The germline CDR1 and CDR2 sequences are LNHDA and SQIVND (reference sequence). The CDR3 DNA sequence: TGTGCCAGTAAACCTAAGGGCGGGCCTAGCACAGATACGCAGTATTTT. Translation: CASKPKGGPSTDTQYF.

This clone was counted a few times. This chain links TRBV11-1 with TRBJ2-5; D is undetermined. Germline-derived CDR1 and CDR2 are SGHAT and FQDESV (reference sequence). The CDR3 consists of 14 residues. The V gene lost 2 bases and the J gene lost 0 bases, with 7 bases spanning the gap. The CDR3 sequence is CASSLRQDQETQYF. The CDR3 bases are TGTGCCAGCAGCTTAAGGCAGGACCAAGAGACCCAGTACTTC.

This clone was detected once. The chain recombines TRBV29-1 with TRBJ2-5, with 11 bases fitting TRBD2. V lost 5 bases and J lost 4; bases outside the gene matches: 3. The CDR3 length is 13 residues. Looked up from germline, CDR1 is SQVTM and CDR2 is ANQGSEA. Here the CDR3 reads CSVKTSGTETQYF. The CDR3 DNA sequence: TGCAGCGTTAAGACTAGCGGGACAGAGACCCAGTACTTC. The full variable domain, completed using reference TRBV29-1 and TRBJ2-5, is SAVISQKPSRDICQRGTSLTIQCQVDSQVTMMFWYRQQPGQSLTLIATANQGSEATYESGFVIDKFPISRPNLTFSTLTVSNMSPEDSSIYLCSVKTSGTETQYFGPGTRLLVL.

The chain joins TRBV5-1 to TRBJ2-7; D gene unclear. The V gene lost 0 bases and the J gene lost 5 bases, with 6 bases spanning the gap. Germline CDR1 and CDR2: SGHRS and YFSETQ. The length of the CDR3 is 12 residues. CDR3 in DNA: TGCGCCAGCAGCTTGGGAAGGGACGAGCAGTACTTC. Translating it yields CASSLGRDEQYF.

The chain uses TRBV28 and TRBJ2-7, with D perhaps TRBD1 (6 bases). The germline V gene has CDR1 MDHEN and CDR2 SYDVKM. CDR3 length: 14 residues. Trimming took off 5 bases at V and 2 bases at J, with 13 bases between the two ends. The CDR3 nucleotides read TGTGCCAGCAGTCCCCGGGACATCACCTACGAGCAGTACTTC. As protein: CASSPRDITYEQYF.

V usage is TRBV28 and J usage is TRBJ2-7; D is ambiguous. Looked up from germline, CDR1 is MDHEN and CDR2 is SYDVKM. Trimming pared 4 bases from V and 6 bases from J, leaving 7 bases between. The CDR3 length is 11 residues. CDR3 residues: CASSYGSEQYF. In nucleotides, the CDR3 is TGTGCCAGCAGTTACGGGTCCGAGCAGTACTTC.

In nucleotides, the CDR3 is TGTGCCAGCAGCTTGGACGTCAGGACTTACGAGCAGTACTTC. It translates to CASSLDVRTYEQYF. The rearrangement uses TRBV5-6 and TRBJ2-7; a weak D match, TRBD2 (5 bases). Germline V lookup: CDR1 SGHDT, CDR2 YYEEEE. V shed 0 bases and J shed 4 bases, with 11 bases lying between them. This CDR3 contains 14 residues. Using reference TRBV5-6 and TRBJ2-7 for the parts outside the CDR3, the full variable domain is DAGVTQSPTHLIKTRGQQVTLRCSPKSGHDTVSWYQQALGQGPQFIFQYYEEEERQRGNFPDRFSGHQFPNYSSELNVNALLLGDSALYLCASSLDVRTYEQYFGPGTRLTVT.

The rearrangement joins TRBV2 to TRBJ2-1, with 8 bases aligning to TRBD2. Germline V gene sequence: CDR1 SNHLY, CDR2 FYNNEI. The CDR3 totals 13 residues. Trimming took 4 bases from V and 15 from J; bases not matched to a gene: 11. The CDR3 spells CASSGRISGDRFF. The CDR3 DNA follows: TGTGCCAGCAGTGGACGGATTAGCGGGGACCGGTTCTTC. Combining the CDR3 with reference TRBV2 and TRBJ2-1 gives the whole variable domain EPEVTQTPSHQVTQMGQEVILRCVPISNHLYFYWYRQILGQKVEFLVSFYNNEISEKSEIFDDQFSVERPDGSNFTLKIRSTKLEDSAMYFCASSGRISGDRFFGPGTRLTVL.

This clone was recorded once. This chain links TRBV5-1 with TRBJ1-4, with D hard to call. The V and J ends lost 1 base and 6 bases respectively, with 13 bases between them. Germline loops: CDR1 SGHRS, CDR2 YFSETQ. The CDR3 is 15 residues long. CDR3 residues: CASSLRGGQDEKLFF. CDR3 DNA: TGCGCCAGCAGCTTGCGTGGAGGGCAAGATGAAAAACTGTTTTTT.

This sequence joins TRBV7-9 and TRBJ2-1, with 10 bases that match TRBD2. This CDR3 spans 18 amino acids. The J segment lost 3 bases and the V segment lost 2 bases, leaving 10 bases of the junction unmatched. Germline CDR1 SEHNR, CDR2 FQNEAQ (reference sequence). The CDR3 protein is CASSLPFRLAGLYNEQFF. As DNA, the CDR3 is TGTGCCAGCAGCTTACCCTTCCGACTAGCGGGCCTCTACAATGAGCAGTTCTTC.

As for this clone: Mismatch with germline at one junction end may stem from a read error. The gene calls are TRBV7-7 and TRBJ2-1; 13 positions agree with TRBD2. The germline CDR1 and CDR2 sequences are SSHAT and FNYEAQ (reference sequence). The CDR3 runs 15 residues. The CDR3: CASSPGLAGVDEQFF. In DNA form, the CDR3 reads TGTGCTAGCAGCCCCGGACTAGCGGGAGTCGATGAGCAGTTCTTC.

The rearrangement links TRBV5-1 to TRBJ2-2, with a possible D match to TRBD1 (6 bases). Germline CDR1 reads SGHRS; CDR2 reads YFSETQ. CDR3 length equals 15 residues. The ends were cut back, 4 bases at V and 4 bases at J, with 14 bases in the middle. The CDR3 here is CASSASTGPTGELFF. CDR3 sequence (DNA): TGCGCCAGCAGCGCCTCGACAGGCCCCACCGGGGAGCTGTTTTTT.